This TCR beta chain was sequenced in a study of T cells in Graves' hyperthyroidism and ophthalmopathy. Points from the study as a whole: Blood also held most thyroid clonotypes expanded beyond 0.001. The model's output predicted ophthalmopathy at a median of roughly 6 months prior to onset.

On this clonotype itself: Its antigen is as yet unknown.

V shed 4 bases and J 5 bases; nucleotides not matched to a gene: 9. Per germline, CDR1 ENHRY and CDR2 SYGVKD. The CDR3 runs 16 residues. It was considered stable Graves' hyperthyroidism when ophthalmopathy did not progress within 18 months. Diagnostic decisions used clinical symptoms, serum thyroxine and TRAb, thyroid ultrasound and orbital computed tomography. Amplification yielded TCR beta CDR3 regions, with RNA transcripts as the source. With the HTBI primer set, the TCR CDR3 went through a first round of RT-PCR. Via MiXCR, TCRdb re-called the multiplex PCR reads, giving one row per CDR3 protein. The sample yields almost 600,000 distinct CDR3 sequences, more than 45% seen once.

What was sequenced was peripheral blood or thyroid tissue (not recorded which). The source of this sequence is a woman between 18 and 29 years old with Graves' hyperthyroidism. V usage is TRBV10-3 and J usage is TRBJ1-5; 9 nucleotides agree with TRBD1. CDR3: CAISGTSGQGYQPQHF. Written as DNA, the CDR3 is TGTGCCATCAGTGGAACCTCGGGACAGGGCTATCAGCCCCAGCATTTT.